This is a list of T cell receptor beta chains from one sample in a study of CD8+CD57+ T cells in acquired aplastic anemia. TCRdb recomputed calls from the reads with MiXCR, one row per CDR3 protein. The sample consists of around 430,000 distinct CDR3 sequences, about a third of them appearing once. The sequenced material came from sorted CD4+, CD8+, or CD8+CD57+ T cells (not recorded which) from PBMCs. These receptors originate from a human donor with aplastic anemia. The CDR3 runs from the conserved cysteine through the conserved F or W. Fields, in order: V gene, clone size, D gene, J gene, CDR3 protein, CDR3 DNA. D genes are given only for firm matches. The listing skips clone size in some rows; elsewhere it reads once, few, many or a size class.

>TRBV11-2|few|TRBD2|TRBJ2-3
CASSLREGSYTQYF
TGTGCCAGCAGCCTTCGGGAGGGGTCATATACGCAGTATTTT
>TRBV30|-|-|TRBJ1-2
CAWNRDYGYTF
TGTGCCTGGAACAGGGACTATGGCTACACCTTC
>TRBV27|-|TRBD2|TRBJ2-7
CASSKPPGGSSYEQYF
TGTGCCAGCAGTAAACCTCCCGGGGGGAGCTCCTACGAGCAGTACTTC
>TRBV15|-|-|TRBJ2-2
CATSRNYQTGSGELFF
TGTGCCACCAGCAGAAACTACCAAACAGGGTCCGGGGAGCTGTTTTTT
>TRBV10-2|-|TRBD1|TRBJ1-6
CASKNRDRGNSPLHF
TGTGCCAGCAAAAACCGGGACAGGGGTAATTCACCCCTCCACTTT
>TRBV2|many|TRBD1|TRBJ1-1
CASSGQGATEAFF
TGTGCCAGCAGTGGACAGGGGGCCACTGAAGCTTTCTTT
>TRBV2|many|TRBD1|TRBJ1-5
CASTLDRGDQPQHF
TGTGCCAGCACCTTAGACAGGGGGGATCAGCCCCAGCATTTT
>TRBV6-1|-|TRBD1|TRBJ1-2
CASSTSPGQGFYGYTF
TGTGCCAGCAGTACTTCTCCGGGACAGGGGTTCTATGGCTACACCTTC
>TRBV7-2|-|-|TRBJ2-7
CASSLEVAFPYF
TGTGCCAGCAGCTTAGAAGTGGCGTTTCCGTACTTC
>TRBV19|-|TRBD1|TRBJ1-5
CASTRSGTGGYQPQHF
TGTGCCAGTACTCGAAGCGGGACAGGGGGCTATCAGCCCCAGCATTTT
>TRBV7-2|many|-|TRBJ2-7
CASSLVQGLAEQYF
TGTGCCAGCAGCTTAGTTCAGGGACTGGCCGAGCAGTACTTC
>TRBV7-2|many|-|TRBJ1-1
CASSTQTATEAFF
TGTGCCAGCAGCACCCAGACAGCTACTGAAGCTTTCTTT
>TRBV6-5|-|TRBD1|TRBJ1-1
CASSCNHRDRDTEAFF
TGTGCCAGCAGTTGCAATCACCGGGACAGGGACACTGAAGCTTTCTTT
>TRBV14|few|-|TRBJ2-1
CASSRSFLRDLTYNEQFF
TGTGCCAGCAGCCGAAGCTTTCTACGGGACTTAACCTACAATGAGCAGTTCTTC
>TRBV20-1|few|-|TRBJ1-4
CSARDEDRNEKLFF
TGCAGTGCTAGAGATGAGGACAGAAATGAAAAACTGTTTTTT
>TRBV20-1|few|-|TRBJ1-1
CSARPPQSPYTEAFF
TGCAGTGCCCGGCCCCCACAGAGTCCTTACACTGAAGCTTTCTTT
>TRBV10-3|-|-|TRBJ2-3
CATYGADTQYF
TGTGCCACCTACGGAGCAGATACGCAGTATTTT
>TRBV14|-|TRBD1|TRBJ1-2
CASSAPGQGIRGYTF
TGTGCCAGCAGCGCTCCGGGACAGGGTATTCGTGGCTACACCTTC
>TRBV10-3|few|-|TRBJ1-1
CAIRTTWNTEAFF
TGTGCCATCAGGACAACTTGGAACACTGAAGCTTTCTTT
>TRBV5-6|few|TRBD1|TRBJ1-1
CASSLAGQGMSTEAFF
TGTGCCAGCAGCCTAGCCGGACAGGGTATGTCCACTGAAGCTTTCTTT